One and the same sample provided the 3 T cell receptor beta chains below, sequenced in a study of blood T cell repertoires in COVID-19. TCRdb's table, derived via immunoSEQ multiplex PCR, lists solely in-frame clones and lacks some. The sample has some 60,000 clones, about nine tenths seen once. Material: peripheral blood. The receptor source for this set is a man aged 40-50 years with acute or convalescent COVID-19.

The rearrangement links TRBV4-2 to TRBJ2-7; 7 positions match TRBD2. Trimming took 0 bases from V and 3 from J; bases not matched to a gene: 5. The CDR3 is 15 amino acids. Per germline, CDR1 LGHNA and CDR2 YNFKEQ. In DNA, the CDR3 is TGTGCCAGCAGCCAAGATCACGCTAGCGGCTACGAGCAGTACTTC. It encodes CASSQDHASGYEQYF.

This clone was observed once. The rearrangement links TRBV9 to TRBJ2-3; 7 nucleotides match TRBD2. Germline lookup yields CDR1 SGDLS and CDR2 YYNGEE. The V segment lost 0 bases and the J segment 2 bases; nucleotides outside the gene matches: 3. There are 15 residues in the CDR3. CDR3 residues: CASSVASGNTDTQYF. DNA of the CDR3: TGTGCCAGCAGCGTAGCCAGCGGGAACACAGATACGCAGTATTTT.

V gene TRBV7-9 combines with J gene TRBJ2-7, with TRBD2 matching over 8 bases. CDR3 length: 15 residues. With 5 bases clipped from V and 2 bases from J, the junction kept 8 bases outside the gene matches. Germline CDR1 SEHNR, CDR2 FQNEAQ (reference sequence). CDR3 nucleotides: TGTGCCAGCAGCCCCCGGGGGGGGCCCGCCTACGAGCAGTACTTC. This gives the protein CASSPRGGPAYEQYF.